This T cell receptor (beta chain) originates from a study of OX40 agonist ivuxolimab in advanced cancers. As for the study more broadly: Ivuxolimab was an agonistic, fully human IgG2 monoclonal antibody directed against OX40 (CD134), a costimulatory receptor. The paper covers the monotherapy dose-escalation part of the phase I ivuxolimab trial, which included N ≈ 57 patients. Peripheral TCRbeta sequencing aimed to test whether ivuxolimab altered TCR sequence diversity and caused clonal T-cell expansion. Of the roughly 50 dose-escalation patients, hepatocellular carcinoma was present in around 19, melanoma in around 15, renal cell carcinoma in 9 and head and neck cancer in 9. Partial responses were achieved by three dose-escalation patients, of whom one had hepatocellular carcinoma and two had cutaneous melanoma. Patients were allowed to have had prior anti-PD-1, anti-PD-L1 or anti-CTLA-4 therapy, and approximately 41% of the dose-escalation patients had previously received checkpoint inhibitors. A male proportion of roughly 80% and a mean age of around 60 years, ranging from roughly 23 to 80, were recorded for the dose-escalation cohort. Intravenous ivuxolimab was administered to patients every 2 weeks at six dose levels: 0.01, 0.1, 0.3, 1.5, 3 and 10 mg/kg. Study-wide conclusions, independent of this receptor: Low levels of normalized T-cell clonal expansion were also seen in some patients who did not respond. The antigen specificity of the clonally expanded peripheral T cells was not determined. Clonal expansion of both CD4+ and CD8+ blood T cells was observed from baseline to week 6 at doses 0.1 to 3.0 mg/kg. After ivuxolimab, expanded clones were on average more numerous among CD8+ T cells than among CD4+ T cells. Partial responders in the 0.1-3.0 mg/kg groups had among the lowest normalized peripheral clonal expansion, especially among CD8+ T cells.

To sequence the TCRbeta CDR3 region, genomic DNA was isolated from the sorted cells. TCRbeta CDR3 regions were sequenced using the immunoSEQ Assay. TCRdb's version of the immuneACCESS table is confined to in-frame rearrangements and falls short of the full clone set. An unresolved V gene accounts for under half of the shortfall where checked; the remainder is of unknown origin. The sample table contains 65,000 to 90,000 clones; only one count was recorded for roughly nine tenths of them. Jointly, the top ten make up about 2.1% of the sample. A distance of 13 bases separates the germline ends of V and J, which lose 1 base and 2 bases respectively. Counted from cysteine to phenylalanine, this CDR3 has 16 amino acids. Only CDR3 DNA is held: 48 bases, read in frame from base 1. CDR1 and CDR2, looked up from the germline V gene, are SGHRS and YFSETQ. Turning to this clone: This clone's antigen is unknown. Base qualities were left out, and no much larger clone turns up one base away.

The trial excluded patients who had a history of autoimmune disease or who were on systemic immunosuppression. Peripheral blood for TCR sequencing was collected from all dose cohorts at baseline, on cycle 4 day 1, and on cycle 7 day 1. Samples were obtained from an open-label, multicenter, first-in-human phase I dose-escalation trial of ivuxolimab. Adults with locally advanced or metastatic melanoma, renal cell, hepatocellular, or head and neck squamous cell carcinoma were enrolled in the trial. Before TCR sequencing, CD4+ and CD8+ T cells were separately sorted from peripheral blood. The chain was built from TRBV5-1 and TRBJ2-1; the D gene assignment is ambiguous. Sequenced here: CD4+ or CD8+ T cells sorted from blood, sampled in a trial of the OX40 agonist ivuxolimab. The TCR was taken from an adult with an advanced solid tumor such as melanoma, head and neck, liver or kidney cancer. This receptor carries the CDR3 CASSLPSPTPYNEQFF. The sequenced DNA is TGCGCCAGCAGCTTGCCTTCTCCTACACCCTACAATGAGCAGTTCTTC.